Shown below are 23 T cell receptor beta chains from a single sample sequenced in a study of T cell responses to AZD1222 COVID-19 vaccine. Assay: immunoSEQ multiplex PCR; the TCRdb copy retains only in-frame clones and omits some. The repertoire consists of around 100,000 clones, with 92% occurring once and the leading ten covering approximately 1.3%. The sequencing used peripheral blood, collected on day 0 of AZD1222 vaccination. These receptor sequences come from an adult in good health.

Of note for this clone: Its ends do not fully match the called genes, so a read error is possible. V and J are TRBV20-1 and TRBJ1-1; D uncertain. The CDR3 length is 12 residues. Germline loops: CDR1 DFQATT, CDR2 SNEGSKA (reference sequence). The CDR3 region has the DNA TGCAGTACTAGTTTCGGGAACACTGAAGCTTTCTTT. It translates to CSTSFGNTEAFF.

The chain has TRBV7-9 and TRBJ1-4; unclear D gene. This CDR3 has 13 amino acids. V shed 7 bases and J shed 7 bases, with 13 bases lying between them. The V gene's germline CDR1 is SEHNR and CDR2 FQNEAQ (reference sequence). The CDR3 region is CASTHMDGEKLFF. Written as DNA, the CDR3 is TGTGCCAGCACCCACATGGACGGTGAAAAACTGTTTTTT. The entire variable domain, with the rest obtained from reference TRBV7-9 and TRBJ1-4, is as follows: DTGVSQNPRHKITKRGQNVTFRCDPISEHNRLYWYRQTLGQGPEFLTYFQNEAQLEKSRLLSDRFSAERPKGSFSTLEIQRTEQGDSAMYLCASTHMDGEKLFFGSGTQLSVL.

The gene calls are TRBV4-2 and TRBJ2-2, with 9 bases fitting TRBD2. CDR1 and CDR2 from the germline V gene are LGHNA and YNFKEQ. This CDR3 is 15 amino acids long. J was trimmed by 7 bases and V by 0 bases; bases with no gene match: 3. CDR3 nucleotides: TGTGCCAGCAGCCAAGATAGCGGGGGTGGCGGGGAGCTGTTTTTT. It yields the protein CASSQDSGGGGELFF.

J is TRBJ1-3 and V is TRBV2; D gene uncertain. V lost 7 bases, J lost 3 bases, and 10 bases lay in between. CDR1 is SNHLY and CDR2 is FYNNEI in the germline V gene. The CDR3 runs to 13 residues. The CDR3 here is CASTEYDGNTIYF. The CDR3 DNA is TGTGCCAGCACCGAATATGATGGAAACACCATATATTTT. The variable domain in full, completed from reference TRBV2 and TRBJ1-3, reads EPEVTQTPSHQVTQMGQEVILRCVPISNHLYFYWYRQILGQKVEFLVSFYNNEISEKSEIFDDQFSVERPDGSNFTLKIRSTKLEDSAMYFCASTEYDGNTIYFGEGSWLTVV.

V and J are TRBV10-3 and TRBJ2-2; D gene uncertain. The ends were cut back, 5 bases at V and 0 bases at J, with 7 bases in the middle. Germline lookup yields CDR1 ENHRY and CDR2 SYGVKD. The CDR3 length is 14 residues. The CDR3 reads CAISRQANTGELFF. CDR3 DNA: TGTGCCATCAGTAGACAAGCGAACACCGGGGAGCTGTTTTTT.

The chain has TRBV7-2 and TRBJ1-5; D is perhaps TRBD1 (5 bases). V lost 3 bases and J 3 bases, leaving 12 bases between the germline ends. The CDR3 totals 15 residues. Germline V gene sequence: CDR1 SGHTA, CDR2 FQGNSA. The DNA of the CDR3 is TGTGCCAGCAGCTTCGGGGTGGGGGTCAATCAGCCCCAGCATTTT. Residues: CASSFGVGVNQPQHF.

Turning to this clone: At one end, the junction sequence differs from germline, possibly due to a read error. The chain employs TRBV6-1 and TRBJ2-3; a weak D match, TRBD2 (7 bases). This CDR3 is built from 15 residues. The V gene's germline CDR1 is MNHNS and CDR2 SASEGT. CDR3 region: CACSEDEGGADTQYF. The CDR3 DNA sequence: TGTGCCTGCAGTGAAGATGAGGGGGGGGCAGATACGCAGTATTTT.

This clone occurred a few times. This chain connects TRBV2 to TRBJ2-1, with a weak D call TRBD2 (6 bases). Germline loops: CDR1 SNHLY, CDR2 FYNNEI. Trimming took 5 bases from V and 6 from J, leaving 14 bases between them. CDR3 length: 14 amino acids. The CDR3: CASSLTGAGNEQFF. The CDR3 DNA reads TGTGCCAGCAGTCTGACGGGAGCCGGCAATGAGCAGTTCTTC.

This chain links TRBV10-3 with TRBJ1-3; 9 nucleotides line up with TRBD1. V shed 2 bases and J 0 bases; nucleotides not matched to a gene: 5. CDR1 is ENHRY, CDR2 SYGVKD, per germline. The length of the CDR3 is 17 residues. CDR3 sequence (DNA): TGTGCCATCAGTGAGCAAGCACAGGGGGCCTCTGGAAACACCATATATTTT. Translation: CAISEQAQGASGNTIYF.

The V and J genes are TRBV4-2 and TRBJ1-1; D is unclear. V lost 1 base and J lost 4, with 19 bases in between. Germline V gene data show CDR1 as LGHNA and CDR2 as YNFKEQ. This CDR3 has 17 residues. CDR3 residues: CASSQGEREEYRTEAFF. The CDR3 DNA is TGTGCCAGCAGCCAAGGTGAGAGGGAGGAATACCGCACTGAAGCTTTCTTT.

This clone showed up just once. The V and J genes are TRBV19 and TRBJ2-1; 10 nucleotides line up with TRBD2. This CDR3 is built from 15 residues. Trimming cost V 7 bases and J 6 bases; bases outside gene matches: 9. CDR1 and CDR2 from the germline V gene are LNHDA and SQIVND (reference sequence). CDR3 loop: CASTYLAGASNEQFF. The CDR3 DNA reads as TGTGCCAGTACCTATCTAGCGGGAGCAAGCAATGAGCAGTTCTTC. Based on the CDR3 plus reference TRBV19 and TRBJ2-1, the full variable domain is DGGITQSPKYLFRKEGQNVTLSCEQNLNHDAMYWYRQDPGQGLRLIYYSQIVNDFQKGDIAEGYSVSREKKESFPLTVTSAQKNPTAFYLCASTYLAGASNEQFFGPGTRLTVL.

The V and J genes are TRBV18 and TRBJ1-1; no clear D gene. The CDR3 spans 16 residues. V shed 0 bases and J shed 0 bases, with 11 bases lying between them. Per the germline V gene, CDR1 is KGHSH and CDR2 is LQKENI. Here the CDR3 reads CASSPPLGNLNTEAFF. DNA for the CDR3: TGTGCCAGCTCACCACCGTTAGGCAACTTGAACACTGAAGCTTTCTTT.

This chain uses TRBV4-3 with TRBJ1-6, with TRBD1 identical over 8 bases. The CDR3 contains 14 residues. Germline trimming cut 1 base from V and 10 bases from J; bases unmatched to any gene: 3. Germline V gene sequence: CDR1 LGHNA, CDR2 YSLEER. The CDR3 sequence is CASSQGDRSSPLHF. In DNA, the CDR3 is TGCGCCAGCAGCCAAGGGGACAGGAGCTCACCCCTCCACTTT.

This chain links TRBV9 with TRBJ2-1, with 8 bases aligning to TRBD2. Germline V gene sequence: CDR1 SGDLS, CDR2 YYNGEE. CDR3 size: 16 residues. J gave up 7 bases and V 0 bases, and 9 bases lay outside the gene matches. The CDR3 protein is CASSVGATGGQNEQFF. As DNA, the CDR3 is TGTGCCAGCAGCGTAGGGGCAACGGGAGGGCAGAATGAGCAGTTCTTC.

The rearrangement uses TRBV6-5 and TRBJ1-2; TRBD1 aligns across 7 bases. V was clipped by 6 bases and J by 4 bases; unmatched bases: 8. Looked up from germline, CDR1 is MNHEY and CDR2 is SVGAGI. There are 14 residues in the CDR3. Here the CDR3 reads CASRLDRAGYGYTF. The CDR3 coding sequence is TGTGCCAGCAGACTCGACAGGGCTGGCTATGGCTACACCTTC.

The chain employs TRBV7-9 and TRBJ1-6; 9 bases agree with TRBD1. Germline lookup yields CDR1 SEHNR and CDR2 FQNEAQ (reference sequence). The V gene end was trimmed by 5 bases and the J gene end by 7 bases; junction bases not matched to a gene: 6. The CDR3 consists of 15 residues. CDR3 region: CASSPGTGLNSPLHF. In DNA form, the CDR3 reads TGTGCCAGCAGCCCCGGGACAGGGCTCAATTCACCCCTCCACTTT.

V gene TRBV18 combines with J gene TRBJ1-3; 10 nucleotides align to TRBD1. CDR3 size: 16 residues. Looked up from germline, CDR1 is KGHSH and CDR2 is LQKENI. V was clipped by 1 base and J by 4 bases; unmatched bases: 4. In nucleotides, the CDR3 is TGTGCCAGCTCACCACTCGGGACAGGGGACGGAAACACCATATATTTT. Translated: CASSPLGTGDGNTIYF.

This chain uses TRBV27 with TRBJ1-1; 7 bases match TRBD1. V dropped 6 bases and J dropped 5; count of bases not matched to a gene: 9. CDR1 is MNHEY and CDR2 is SMNVEV in the germline V gene (reference sequence). This CDR3 region has 14 residues. The CDR3 nucleotides read TGTGCCAGCAGCCTAGGGGGCCGTGGGACTGAAGCTTTCTTT. It encodes CASSLGGRGTEAFF.

This chain joins TRBV7-3 and TRBJ2-3; 11 nucleotides line up with TRBD2. CDR3 length: 14 residues. The V gene's germline CDR1 is SGHTA and CDR2 FQGTGA. Unmatched junction bases numbered 3, after V lost 6 bases and J lost 4 bases. The CDR3 nucleotides are TGTGCCAGCAGTATAGCGGGAGGGTCAGATACGCAGTATTTT. The encoded protein is CASSIAGGSDTQYF.

J is TRBJ2-1 and V is TRBV9, with 8 bases identical to TRBD2. Germline values: CDR1 SGDLS, CDR2 YYNGEE. The CDR3 sequence is 15 residues long. The junction had 5 bases not matched to a gene; V was cut back by 0 bases and J by 6 bases. This CDR3 reads CASSVGSGRGNEQFF. The CDR3 coding sequence is TGTGCCAGCAGCGTAGGGAGCGGGAGAGGCAATGAGCAGTTCTTC.

The genes are TRBV6-7 and TRBJ2-2, with 9 bases fitting TRBD2. TRBV6-7 is assigned to the ORF class and has an uncertain function. J gave up 6 bases and V 0 bases, and 2 bases lay outside the gene matches. There are 15 residues in the CDR3. In DNA, the CDR3 is TGTGCCAGCAGTTACTCTAGCGGGAGCGCCGGGGAGCTGTTTTTT. Protein sequence: CASSYSSGSAGELFF.

The chain is built from TRBV6-5 and TRBJ2-2; D is perhaps TRBD1 (6 bases). This CDR3 region has 15 residues. The germline CDR1 and CDR2 sequences are MNHEY and SVGAGI. V was cut by 6 bases and J by 2 bases, with 13 bases left in between. CDR3 region: CASSSTGTNTGELFF. The CDR3 nucleotides read TGTGCCAGCAGCTCGACAGGAACAAACACCGGGGAGCTGTTTTTT.

V is TRBV10-3 and J is TRBJ1-3; D not resolved. Trimming stripped 4 bases from V and 0 bases from J, with 10 bases between. CDR1 and CDR2 from the germline V gene are ENHRY and SYGVKD. This CDR3 has 15 residues. CDR3 DNA: TGTGCCATCAGTGCTGTGACCCGCTCTGGAAACACCATATATTTT. Amino acid sequence: CAISAVTRSGNTIYF.